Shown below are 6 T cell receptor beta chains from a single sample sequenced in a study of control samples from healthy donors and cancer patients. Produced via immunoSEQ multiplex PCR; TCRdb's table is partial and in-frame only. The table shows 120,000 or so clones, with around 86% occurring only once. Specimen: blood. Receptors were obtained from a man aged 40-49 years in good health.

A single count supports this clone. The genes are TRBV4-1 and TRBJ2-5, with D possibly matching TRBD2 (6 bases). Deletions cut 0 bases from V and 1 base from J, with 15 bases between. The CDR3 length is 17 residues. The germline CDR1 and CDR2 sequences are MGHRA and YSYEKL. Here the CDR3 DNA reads TGCGCCAGCAGCCAAGATCGATCTAGCGCTCTCCAAGAGACCCAGTACTTC. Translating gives CASSQDRSSALQETQYF.

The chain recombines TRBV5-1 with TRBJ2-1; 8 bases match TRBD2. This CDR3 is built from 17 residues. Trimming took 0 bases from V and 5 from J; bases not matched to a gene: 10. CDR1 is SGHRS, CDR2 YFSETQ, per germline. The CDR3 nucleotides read TGCGCCAGCAGCTTGGATCCGCGGGGGGCCGCTGACAATGAGCAGTTCTTC. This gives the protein CASSLDPRGAADNEQFF.

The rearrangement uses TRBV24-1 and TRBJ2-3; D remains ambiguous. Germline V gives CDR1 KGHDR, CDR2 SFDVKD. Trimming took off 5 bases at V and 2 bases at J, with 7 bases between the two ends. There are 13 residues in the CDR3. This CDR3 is CATSAPPTDTQYF. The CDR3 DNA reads TGTGCCACCAGTGCCCCCCCCACAGATACGCAGTATTTT.

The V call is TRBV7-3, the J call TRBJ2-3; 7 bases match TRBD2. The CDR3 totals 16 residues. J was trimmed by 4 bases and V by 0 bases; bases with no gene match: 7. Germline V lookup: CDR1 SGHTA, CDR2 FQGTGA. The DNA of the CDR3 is TGTGCCAGCAGCTTAACGTCCAGCGGGGTTCCAGATACGCAGTATTTT. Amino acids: CASSLTSSGVPDTQYF. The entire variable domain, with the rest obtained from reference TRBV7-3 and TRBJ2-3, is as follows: GAGVSQTPSNKVTEKGKYVELRCDPISGHTALYWYRQSLGQGPEFLIYFQGTGAADDSGLPNDRFFAVRPEGSVSTLKIQRTERGDSAVYLCASSLTSSGVPDTQYFGPGTRLTVL.

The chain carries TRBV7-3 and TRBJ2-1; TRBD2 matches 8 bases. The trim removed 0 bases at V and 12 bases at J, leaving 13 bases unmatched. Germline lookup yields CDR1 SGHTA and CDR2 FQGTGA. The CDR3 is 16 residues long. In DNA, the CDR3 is TGTGCCAGCAGCTTAACGGGTAGCGGGGTAACAATGAGGCAGTTCTTC. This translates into CASSLTGSGVTMRQFF.

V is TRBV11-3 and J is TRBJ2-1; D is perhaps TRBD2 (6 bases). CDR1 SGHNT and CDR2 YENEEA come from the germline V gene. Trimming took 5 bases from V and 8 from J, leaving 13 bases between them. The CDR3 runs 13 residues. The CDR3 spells CASSPGLRYEQFF. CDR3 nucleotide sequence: TGTGCCAGCAGCCCGGGACTCAGGTATGAGCAGTTCTTC.